This TCR beta chain derives from a study of T cell repertoires in cytomegalovirus infection. Via MiXCR, TCRdb re-called the reads, giving one row per CDR3 protein. The table lists approximately 600,000 distinct CDR3 sequences, about 40% of them singletons. A word on this clonotype: The antigen remains unidentified.

V was trimmed by 5 bases and J by 10 bases, leaving 9 bases between them. Germline values: CDR1 LGHNT, CDR2 FRNRAP. The CDR3 has 11 residues. This sample comprised cultured PBMCs, obtained from culture after CMV antigen stimulation. The clonotype was recovered from a human donor in good health (CMV status not recorded). Some clones in this sample may be carry-over from other donors' samples. The rearrangement joins TRBV12-5 to TRBJ2-1; D is perhaps TRBD2 (6 bases). As DNA, the CDR3 is TGTGCTAGTGGTGCCGGAGGGGAGCAGTTCTTC. It codes for CASGAGGEQFF.